Reported below is one T cell receptor (beta chain). Its antigen is not known. This sample is drawn from a study of T cell repertoires in cytomegalovirus infection. About the study: It can be stated that public TCR beta signatures indicated CMV infection as well as a matching HLA type.

Per the germline V gene, CDR1 is SGDLS and CDR2 is YYNGEE. The CDR3 runs 17 residues. Trimming shortened V by 3 bases and J by 0 bases, and 13 bases separated the two germline ends. TCRdb ran MiXCR on the reads and lists one entry per CDR3 protein. The repertoire holds about 900,000 distinct CDR3 sequences, with about a third as singletons. This sequence joins TRBV9 and TRBJ2-6; the D gene is possibly TRBD1 (6 bases). The source of this sequence is a human donor in good health (CMV status not recorded). Some clones in this sample may be carry-over from other donors' samples. The specimen was cultured CD8+ T cells from PBMCs, collected from culture after CMV antigen stimulation. The CDR3 region has the DNA TGTGCCAGCAGCGAGACAGGACGGGTCTCTGGGGCCAACGTCCTGACTTTC. This gives the protein CASSETGRVSGANVLTF.